The 24 T cell receptor beta chains below come from one sample, sequenced in a study of cytomegalovirus exposure and HLA in healthy donors (dated by TCRdb to the late 2010s). The library was prepared using the immunoSEQ multiplex PCR assay. A mixture of 60 forward primers for TCR Vbeta segments and 13 reverse primers for TCR Jbeta segments was used in the multiplex PCR. As stored in TCRdb, this immuneACCESS dataset retains in-frame rearrangements with V and J assigned. A fraction of the clones does not appear; measured against another copy, unresolved V genes explain less than half of the discrepancy, and the remainder lacks a known reason. The sample contains some 250,000 clones, around 76% of them found a single time. 4.5% to 6% of the sample is held by the ten biggest clonotypes. Sequenced material: PBMCs. These receptors were collected from a woman aged 35 to 49 in good health and CMV-seropositive.

V usage is TRBV12-5 and J usage is TRBJ2-7; a possible D gene is TRBD2 (5 bases). V shed 3 bases and J shed 4 bases, with 22 bases lying between them. CDR1 is LGHNT and CDR2 is FRNRAP in the germline V gene. CDR3 length equals 17 residues. Here the CDR3 DNA reads TGTGCTAGTGGTTTTATCCCCCGGGGAAAGCCTGAGTACGAGCAGTACTTC. Protein sequence: CASGFIPRGKPEYEQYF.

The V gene is TRBV27, the J gene TRBJ1-1; no clear D. CDR1 is MNHEY and CDR2 is SMNVEV in the germline V gene (reference sequence). This CDR3 spans 13 amino acids. V was cut by 3 bases and J by 4 bases, with 9 bases left in between. The CDR3 sequence is CASSFQAATEAFF. In DNA form, the CDR3 reads TGTGCCAGCAGTTTTCAGGCCGCCACTGAAGCTTTCTTT.

The rearrangement links TRBV4-2 to TRBJ1-3; D is perhaps TRBD1 (5 bases). V was pared by 0 bases and J by 0 bases, with 12 bases between. CDR3 length equals 17 residues. Looked up from germline, CDR1 is LGHNA and CDR2 is YNFKEQ. In DNA, the CDR3 is TGTGCCAGCAGCCAAGAAGTTGAAGGGGTCTCTGGAAACACCATATATTTT. This codes for CASSQEVEGVSGNTIYF.

This chain links TRBV5-1 with TRBJ1-1; D is perhaps TRBD1 (5 bases). The V gene lost 0 bases and the J gene lost 3 bases, with 6 bases spanning the gap. The CDR3 length is 13 residues. Germline CDR1 SGHRS, CDR2 YFSETQ. The CDR3 nucleotides are TGCGCCAGCAGCTTGGGACAGTACACTGAAGCTTTCTTT. This sequence encodes CASSLGQYTEAFF.

V is TRBV21-1 and J is TRBJ1-1; TRBD1 is the table's D call and was not checked against the DNA. TRBV21-1 is a listed pseudogene. The CDR3 totals 14 residues. The CDR3 region is CASSNQYRDLVAFF. The CDR3 nucleotides are TGTGCCAGCAGCAACCAGTACAGGGACCTCGTAGCTTTCTTT.

The J gene is TRBJ1-5, the V gene TRBV19; TRBD1 aligns across 9 bases. Trimming removed 3 bases from V and 7 bases from J; junction bases left unmatched: 7. Per germline, CDR1 LNHDA and CDR2 SQIVND (reference sequence). The CDR3 consists of 15 residues. The CDR3 sequence is CASSMGQGQRQPQHF. The CDR3 DNA follows: TGTGCCAGTAGTATGGGACAGGGTCAACGACAGCCCCAGCATTTT.

A note on this clone: Mismatch with germline at one junction end may stem from a read error. This chain uses TRBV7-9 with TRBJ2-7; no reliable D call. The V gene's germline CDR1 is SEHNR and CDR2 FQNEAQ (reference sequence). The CDR3 has 12 residues. The CDR3 sequence: CSSSLVAYEQYF. CDR3 bases: TGTTCCAGCAGCTTAGTAGCATACGAGCAGTACTTC. Combining the CDR3 with reference TRBV7-9 and TRBJ2-7 gives the whole variable domain DTGVSQNPRHKITKRGQNVTFRCDPISEHNRLYWYRQTLGQGPEFLTYFQNEAQLEKSRLLSDRFSAERPKGSFSTLEIQRTEQGDSAMYLCSSSLVAYEQYFGPGTRLTVT.

This clone was detected a few times. This chain joins TRBV6-1 and TRBJ1-2; D unresolved. Germline values: CDR1 MNHNS, CDR2 SASEGT. The CDR3 has 16 residues. V was clipped by 7 bases and J by 14 bases, with 32 bases between them. The CDR3 nucleotides read TGTGCCAGCAATGAGAAGATAAACCAGGAAGGAAGGCTGGAAACCTTC. Residues: CASNEKINQEGRLETF.

V gene TRBV11-2 combines with J gene TRBJ2-3; weak D call: TRBD2 (6 bases). The V end was cut by 3 bases, the J end by 8 bases, with 18 bases between. Per the germline V gene, CDR1 is SGHAT and CDR2 is FQNNGV. This CDR3 spans 15 amino acids. Here the CDR3 reads CASSLTWEVPGTQYF. CDR3 bases: TGTGCCAGCAGCTTGACGTGGGAGGTTCCGGGTACGCAGTATTTT.

The CDR3 is CASSYSRGRISPLHF. In DNA, the CDR3 is TGTGCCAGCAGTTACAGCAGGGGGCGAATCTCACCCCTCCACTTT. The chain has TRBV6-5 and TRBJ1-6; 8 bases line up with TRBD1. The V segment lost 2 bases and the J segment 10 bases; nucleotides outside the gene matches: 7. This CDR3 is built from 15 residues. The germline V gene has CDR1 MNHEY and CDR2 SVGAGI.

V is TRBV5-1 and J is TRBJ1-1; TRBD1 matches at 7 bases. Germline V gene sequence: CDR1 SGHRS, CDR2 YFSETQ. The CDR3 contains 13 residues. After removal of 4 bases from V and 3 bases from J, the junction contained 3 bases not matched to a gene. The DNA of the CDR3 is TGCGCCAGCAGCGTAGACAGGGACACTGAAGCTTTCTTT. Its protein product is CASSVDRDTEAFF.

This CDR3 reads CSASSQDWLDGYTF. The CDR3 bases are TGCAGCGCCAGTTCACAGGATTGGCTGGATGGCTACACCTTC. This chain connects TRBV29-1 to TRBJ1-2; TRBD1 might be the D (5 bases). The CDR3 runs to 14 residues. Germline V gene lookup returns CDR1 SQVTM and CDR2 ANQGSEA. V lost 7 bases and J 6 bases, leaving 21 bases between the germline ends. Complete variable domain (other parts from reference TRBV29-1 and TRBJ1-2): SAVISQKPSRDICQRGTSLTIQCQVDSQVTMMFWYRQQPGQSLTLIATANQGSEATYESGFVIDKFPISRPNLTFSTLTVSNMSPEDSSIYLCSASSQDWLDGYTFGSGTRLTVV.

This sequence joins TRBV9 and TRBJ2-5; 8 nucleotides agree with TRBD2. The end of the DNA aligns better with TRBJ2-7, so the J call may be wrong. This CDR3 has 16 amino acids. Germline values: CDR1 SGDLS, CDR2 YYNGEE. CDR3 in DNA: TGTGCCAGCAGCGTAGAGGACGGGGGGGCCGTCTACGAGCAGTACTTC. As protein: CASSVEDGGAVYEQYF.

CDR3 region: CASSTFGGNYNEQFF. The CDR3 DNA reads as TGTGCCAGCAGTACCTTTGGCGGGAACTACAATGAGCAGTTCTTC. The V gene is TRBV6-5, the J gene TRBJ2-1, with a weak D call TRBD2 (6 bases). V lost 5 bases and J 3 bases, leaving 14 bases between the germline ends. Germline V gives CDR1 MNHEY, CDR2 SVGAGI. This CDR3 comprises 15 residues.

The chain links TRBV6-1 to TRBJ1-1; D is undetermined. The CDR3 sequence is 16 residues long. The germline V gene encodes CDR1 MNHNS and CDR2 SASEGT. Trimming removed 3 bases at V and 4 bases at J, with 18 bases between. The CDR3 spells CASSDDGRLTGTEAFF. CDR3 nucleotides: TGTGCCAGCAGTGATGATGGTCGCCTGACGGGCACTGAAGCTTTCTTT.

The CDR3 is CAISEKTGRVNTEAFF. The CDR3 DNA reads TGTGCCATCAGTGAGAAAACAGGGCGGGTGAACACTGAAGCTTTCTTT. This sequence joins TRBV10-3 and TRBJ1-1; TRBD1 is a possible D gene (6 bases). V was pared by 2 bases and J by 0 bases, with 13 bases between. The germline CDR1 and CDR2 sequences are ENHRY and SYGVKD. The CDR3 is made up of 16 amino acids.

The rearrangement uses TRBV7-9 and TRBJ2-1; a weak D match, TRBD2 (5 bases). Germline assignment: CDR1 SEHNR and CDR2 FQNEAQ (reference sequence). The V end lost 4 bases, the J end lost 3 bases, and 10 bases lay between the germline ends. CDR3 size: 14 residues. The CDR3 DNA is TGTGCCAGCAGCTCTTTCCGGGGCTACAATGAGCAGTTCTTC. It codes for CASSSFRGYNEQFF.

The CDR3 here is CASSWIQGNKNTEAFF. The CDR3 DNA is TGTGCCAGCAGCTGGATACAGGGGAATAAGAACACTGAAGCTTTCTTT. V and J are TRBV5-6 and TRBJ1-1; 7 bases align to TRBD1. With 3 bases clipped from V and 1 base from J, the junction kept 9 bases outside the gene matches. The germline gives CDR1 SGHDT, CDR2 YYEEEE. This CDR3 spans 16 amino acids.

The V and J genes are TRBV5-4 and TRBJ2-5; 8 bases match TRBD2. The CDR3 is 17 amino acids. Germline values: CDR1 SGHNT, CDR2 YYREEE (reference sequence). V trimming: 4 bases; J trimming: 5 bases; junction bases outside the gene matches: 16. The DNA of the CDR3 is TGTGCCAGCAGCCTGTGGAAACTCGGGACTAGGAAGGAGACCCAGTACTTC. Its protein is CASSLWKLGTRKETQYF. Full variable domain (missing parts from reference TRBV5-4 and TRBJ2-5): ETGVTQSPTHLIKTRGQQVTLRCSSQSGHNTVSWYQQALGQGPQFIFQYYREEENGRGNFPPRFSGLQFPNYSSELNVNALELDDSALYLCASSLWKLGTRKETQYFGPGTRLLVL.

The V gene is TRBV10-3, the J gene TRBJ1-1; perhaps TRBD1 as D (6 bases). The length of the CDR3 is 12 residues. V lost 8 bases, J lost 10 bases, and 17 bases lay in between. CDR1 and CDR2 (germline): ENHRY, SYGVKD. The CDR3 coding sequence is TGTGCCATCCTCCACGACGGGGGGGCAGCTTTCTTT. Translated: CAILHDGGAAFF.

This clone appeared a single time. The V and J genes are TRBV11-1 and TRBJ2-7, with 7 bases lining up with TRBD2. The CDR3 loop spans 16 amino acids. J was trimmed by 3 bases and V by 7 bases; bases with no gene match: 15. CDR1 and CDR2 from the germline V gene are SGHAT and FQDESV (reference sequence). This chain's CDR3 is CASTTSWGGRFYEQYF. The CDR3 DNA is TGTGCCAGCACCACCTCCTGGGGGGGGAGGTTCTACGAGCAGTACTTC. The full variable domain, in which reference TRBV11-1 and TRBJ2-7 provide the parts outside the CDR3, is EAEVAQSPRYKITEKSQAVAFWCDPISGHATLYWYRQILGQGPELLVQFQDESVVDDSQLPKDRFSAERLKGVDSTLKIQPAELGDSAMYLCASTTSWGGRFYEQYFGPGTRLTVT.

This clone has a single count. The identical CDR3 is also encoded by other nucleotide sequences in the sample. V is TRBV27 and J is TRBJ2-7, with 10 bases that match TRBD1. The trim removed 8 bases at V and 3 bases at J, leaving 10 bases unmatched. Germline lookup yields CDR1 MNHEY and CDR2 SMNVEV (reference sequence). This CDR3 contains 15 residues. CDR3 nucleotides: TGTGCCAGCCGGCACCCGGGACAGGGGTACTACGAGCAGTACTTC. Amino acids: CASRHPGQGYYEQYF.

V and J are TRBV7-8 and TRBJ1-4; perhaps TRBD1 as D (5 bases). Trimming took 2 bases from V and 7 from J, leaving 20 bases between them. CDR1 and CDR2 from the germline V gene are SGHVS and FQNEAQ. The CDR3 is made up of 17 amino acids. The CDR3 DNA follows: TGTGCCAGCAGCTTATTCTTTGCTGGGACTTACCGTGAAAAACTGTTTTTT. It encodes CASSLFFAGTYREKLFF.

This clone has just one count. The gene calls are TRBV10-3 and TRBJ2-5; the D gene is possibly TRBD1 (6 bases). The DNA end is more similar to TRBJ2-7, so the J call may be wrong. This CDR3 has 12 amino acids. The V gene's germline CDR1 is ENHRY and CDR2 SYGVKD. CDR3 region: CAISLDSYEQYF. Here the CDR3 DNA reads TGTGCCATCAGCCTGGACAGCTACGAGCAGTACTTC.